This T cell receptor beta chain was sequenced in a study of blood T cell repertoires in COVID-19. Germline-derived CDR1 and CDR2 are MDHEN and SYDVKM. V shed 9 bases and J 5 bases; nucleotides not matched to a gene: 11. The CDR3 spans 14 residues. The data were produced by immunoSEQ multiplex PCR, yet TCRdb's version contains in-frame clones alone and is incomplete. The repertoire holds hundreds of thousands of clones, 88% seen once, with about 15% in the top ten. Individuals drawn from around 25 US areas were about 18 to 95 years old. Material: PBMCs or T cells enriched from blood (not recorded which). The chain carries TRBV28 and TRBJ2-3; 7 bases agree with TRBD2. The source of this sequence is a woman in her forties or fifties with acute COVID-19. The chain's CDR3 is CARGLDEVQDTQYF. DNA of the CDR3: TGTGCCAGAGGACTAGATGAGGTCCAAGATACGCAGTATTTT.